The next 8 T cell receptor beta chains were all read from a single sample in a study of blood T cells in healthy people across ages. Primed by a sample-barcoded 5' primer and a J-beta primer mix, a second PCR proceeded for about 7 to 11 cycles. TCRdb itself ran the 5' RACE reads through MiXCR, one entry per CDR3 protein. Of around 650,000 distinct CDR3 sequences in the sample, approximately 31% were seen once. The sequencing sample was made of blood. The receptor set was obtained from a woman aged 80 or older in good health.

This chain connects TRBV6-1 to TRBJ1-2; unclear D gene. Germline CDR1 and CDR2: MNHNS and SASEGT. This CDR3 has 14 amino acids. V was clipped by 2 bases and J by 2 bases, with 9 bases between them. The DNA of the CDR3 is TGTGCCAGCAGTGAAAGGGCGCCCAACTATGGCTACACCTTC. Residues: CASSERAPNYGYTF.

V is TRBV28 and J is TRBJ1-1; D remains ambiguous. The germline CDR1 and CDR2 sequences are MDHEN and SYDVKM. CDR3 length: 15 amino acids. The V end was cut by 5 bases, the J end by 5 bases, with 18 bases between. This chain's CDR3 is CASSLGLPEGTEAFF. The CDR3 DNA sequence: TGTGCCAGCAGTCTGGGTCTGCCGGAGGGTACTGAAGCTTTCTTT.

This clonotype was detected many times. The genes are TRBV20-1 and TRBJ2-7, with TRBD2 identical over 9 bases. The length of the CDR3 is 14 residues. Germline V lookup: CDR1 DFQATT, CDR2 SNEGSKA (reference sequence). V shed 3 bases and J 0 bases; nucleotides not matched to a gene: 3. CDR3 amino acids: CSARHSGSSYEQYF. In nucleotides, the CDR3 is TGCAGTGCTAGGCATAGCGGGAGCTCCTACGAGCAGTACTTC.

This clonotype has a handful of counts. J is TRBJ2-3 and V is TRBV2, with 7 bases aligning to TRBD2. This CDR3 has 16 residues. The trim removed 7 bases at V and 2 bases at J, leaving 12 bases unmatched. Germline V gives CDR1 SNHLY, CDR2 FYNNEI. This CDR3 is CASKNWGGDFTDTQYF. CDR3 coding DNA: TGTGCCAGCAAAAATTGGGGGGGGGACTTCACAGATACGCAGTATTTT.

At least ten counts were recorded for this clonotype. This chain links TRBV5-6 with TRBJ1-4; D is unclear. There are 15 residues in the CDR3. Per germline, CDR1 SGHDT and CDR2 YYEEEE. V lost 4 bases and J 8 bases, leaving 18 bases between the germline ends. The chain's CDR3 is CASSGLERGGEKLFF. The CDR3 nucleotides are TGTGCCAGCAGCGGCTTAGAGCGGGGAGGAGAAAAACTGTTTTTT.

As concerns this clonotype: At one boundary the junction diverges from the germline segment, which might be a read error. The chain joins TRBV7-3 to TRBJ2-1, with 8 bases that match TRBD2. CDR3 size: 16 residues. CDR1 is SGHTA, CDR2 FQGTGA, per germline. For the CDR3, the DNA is TGTGCCAGCAGCTTCTCCGGGGGGGCCTATACAAATGGGCAGTTCTTC. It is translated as CASSFSGGAYTNGQFF. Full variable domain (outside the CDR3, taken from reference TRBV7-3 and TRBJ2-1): GAGVSQTPSNKVTEKGKYVELRCDPISGHTALYWYRQSLGQGPEFLIYFQGTGAADDSGLPNDRFFAVRPEGSVSTLKIQRTERGDSAVYLCASSFSGGAYTNGQFFGPGTRLTVL.

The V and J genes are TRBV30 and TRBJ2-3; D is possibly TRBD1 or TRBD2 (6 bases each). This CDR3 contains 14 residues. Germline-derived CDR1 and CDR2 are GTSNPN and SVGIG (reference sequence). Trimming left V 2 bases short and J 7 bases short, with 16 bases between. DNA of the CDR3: TGTGCCTGGAGTAAAGGAGGGGGTTCCTATACGCAGTATTTT. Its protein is CAWSKGGGSYTQYF.

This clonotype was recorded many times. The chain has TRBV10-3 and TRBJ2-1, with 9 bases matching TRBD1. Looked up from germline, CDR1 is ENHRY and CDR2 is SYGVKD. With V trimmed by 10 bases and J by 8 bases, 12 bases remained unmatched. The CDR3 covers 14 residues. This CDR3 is CATSGGQGRDEQFF. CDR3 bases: TGTGCCACCTCGGGGGGACAGGGTCGCGATGAGCAGTTCTTC.